This T cell receptor beta chain was found in a study of a mutant IDH1 vaccine in newly diagnosed glioma. Study overall: Every participant had undergone radiotherapy, temozolomide, or both before, and most underwent both.

Trimming at V came to 5 bases and at J to 7 bases, leaving 11 bases not matched to a gene. CDR1 KGHSH and CDR2 LQKENI come from the germline V gene. This CDR3 is 14 amino acids long. Points from the study as a whole: Among all patients, vaccine-induced immune responses occurred in 90% to 95%.

Time point given: week 11, during vaccination. Each dose delivered 300 ug of mutant IDH1 20-mer peptide subcutaneously with imiquimod. As regards this clone: Antigen: not known.

Clones were read by immunoSEQ multiplex PCR, and TCRdb kept only the in-frame ones, dropping some. The table includes approximately 110,000 clones, about nine tenths detected once. The TCR sequence derives from a woman in her fifties or sixties with glioma. The sequencing used PBMCs, collected from a glioma patient whose treatment included an IDH1 peptide vaccine. V and J are TRBV18 and TRBJ2-7; 7 bases align to TRBD1. The CDR3 DNA reads as TGTGCCAGCTCAAGGGCAGGGGGTACCCTGGAGCAGTACTTC. Amino acid sequence: CASSRAGGTLEQYF.